This T cell receptor (beta chain) was recovered during a study of graft-versus-host responses after intestinal transplantation. Overall study context: Anti-thymocyte globulin served as induction for all recipients, who then took tacrolimus and steroids for approximately three years.

The CDR3 extends over 14 amino acids. In germline, CDR1 is LGHNA, CDR2 YNFKEQ. V was clipped by 1 base and J by 2 bases, with 8 bases between them. With regard to this clone: Antigen specificity is unknown.

The protocol was immunoSEQ multiplex PCR, while the TCRdb copy is restricted to in-frame clones and leaves out a portion. The sample lists roughly 100,000 clones; 75% to 95% were seen once. Study-level results: Recipient marrow showed GvH clones, some seen first in ileum or blood.

The sequencing here drew on unstimulated CD4+ T cells sorted from spleen or lymph node cells, taken before transplant. This receptor was obtained from a human donor who was the organ donor for an intestinal transplant. The rearrangement joins TRBV4-2 to TRBJ1-1; a possible D gene is TRBD1 (6 bases). In DNA, the CDR3 is TGTGCCAGCAGCCAAGGGACAGAAAACACTGAAGCTTTCTTT. Translating it yields CASSQGTENTEAFF.